The next 11 T cell receptor beta chains were all read from a single sample in a study of T cell changes during pregnancy in multiple sclerosis. Clones were read by immunoSEQ multiplex PCR, and TCRdb kept only the in-frame ones, dropping some. The sample includes 85,000 to 90,000 clones, roughly 94% of them seen just once. The sequences come from peripheral blood, collected after pregnancy. The receptors shown here come from a female donor in good health, enrolled as a control in a pregnancy study.

The chain links TRBV5-1 to TRBJ2-3, with D perhaps matching TRBD2 (5 bases). Germline CDR1 is SGHRS and CDR2 is YFSETQ. V lost 5 bases, J lost 2 bases, and 12 bases lay in between. The CDR3 covers 14 residues. The chain's CDR3 is CASRLRGPTDTQYF. The CDR3 DNA reads as TGCGCCAGCAGGTTGCGAGGGCCCACAGATACGCAGTATTTT.

The chain uses TRBV19 and TRBJ2-1, with 9 bases matching TRBD2. After removal of 4 bases from V and 6 bases from J, the junction contained 10 bases not matched to a gene. CDR3 length: 16 residues. From germline, CDR1 is LNHDA and CDR2 SQIVND (reference sequence). The CDR3 is CASSRDGLAGTNEQFF. The DNA for the CDR3 is TGTGCCAGTAGTAGAGATGGGCTAGCGGGGACCAATGAGCAGTTCTTC.

J is TRBJ2-5 and V is TRBV19; TRBD1 matches at 9 bases. V trimming: 4 bases; J trimming: 7 bases; junction bases outside the gene matches: 4. CDR1 LNHDA and CDR2 SQIVND come from the germline V gene (reference sequence). The CDR3 totals 13 residues. Here the CDR3 reads CASSRQGGWTQYF. CDR3 in DNA: TGTGCCAGTAGTAGACAGGGGGGGTGGACCCAGTACTTC. The variable domain in full, completed from reference TRBV19 and TRBJ2-5, reads DGGITQSPKYLFRKEGQNVTLSCEQNLNHDAMYWYRQDPGQGLRLIYYSQIVNDFQKGDIAEGYSVSREKKESFPLTVTSAQKNPTAFYLCASSRQGGWTQYFGPGTRLLVL.

The chain couples TRBV9 to TRBJ2-7, with 8 bases fitting TRBD2. Germline trimming cut 4 bases from V and 4 bases from J; bases unmatched to any gene: 7. This CDR3 comprises 14 residues. Germline V gives CDR1 SGDLS, CDR2 YYNGEE. The CDR3 DNA is TGTGCCAGCAGCTTACTAGCGGCCGGTTACGAGCAGTACTTC. Translating gives CASSLLAAGYEQYF. Using reference TRBV9 and TRBJ2-7 for the parts outside the CDR3, the full variable domain is DSGVTQTPKHLITATGQRVTLRCSPRSGDLSVYWYQQSLDQGLQFLIQYYNGEERAKGNILERFSAQQFPDLHSELNLSSLELGDSALYFCASSLLAAGYEQYFGPGTRLTVT.

The rearrangement joins TRBV28 to TRBJ1-4, with 8 bases fitting TRBD1. Per germline, CDR1 MDHEN and CDR2 SYDVKM. The CDR3 sequence is 15 residues long. The trim removed 8 bases at V and 3 bases at J, leaving 8 bases unmatched. The CDR3 reads CASGIRGRANEKLFF. In nucleotides, the CDR3 is TGTGCCAGCGGCATCAGGGGGCGGGCTAATGAAAAACTGTTTTTT.

The chain couples TRBV6-5 to TRBJ1-1; 7 bases align to TRBD1. The CDR3 contains 13 residues. The V segment lost 5 bases and the J segment 4 bases; nucleotides outside the gene matches: 4. CDR1 is MNHEY and CDR2 is SVGAGI in the germline V gene. CDR3 loop: CASSRGQATEAFF. In DNA, the CDR3 is TGTGCCAGCAGTCGCGGACAGGCCACTGAAGCTTTCTTT.

The CDR3 sequence is CASSPQGFDIGGYTF. DNA for the CDR3: TGTGCCAGCAGCCCCCAGGGTTTCGATATCGGCGGCTACACCTTC. V gene TRBV7-2 combines with J gene TRBJ1-2; maybe TRBD1 (5 bases). Per the germline V gene, CDR1 is SGHTA and CDR2 is FQGNSA. This CDR3 spans 15 amino acids. The V gene lost 5 bases and the J gene lost 8 bases, with 21 bases spanning the gap.

The rearrangement uses TRBV7-2 and TRBJ2-3, with 9 bases that match TRBD2. Losses at the gene ends were 5 bases for V and 5 bases for J; bases not matched to a gene: 11. This CDR3 has 16 amino acids. Germline CDR1 SGHTA, CDR2 FQGNSA. CDR3 region: CASSPSGGRGRDTQYF. The DNA for the CDR3 is TGTGCCAGCAGCCCCTCGGGCGGGAGGGGTAGAGATACGCAGTATTTT.

CDR3 nucleotides: TGTGCCAGCTCACCAGCACAGGGGAATCAGCCCCAGCATTTT. Its protein is CASSPAQGNQPQHF. The V gene is TRBV18, the J gene TRBJ1-5, with TRBD1 identical over 7 bases. This CDR3 spans 14 amino acids. Losses at the gene ends were 2 bases for V and 4 bases for J; bases not matched to a gene: 2. CDR1 KGHSH and CDR2 LQKENI come from the germline V gene.

The V call is TRBV28, the J call TRBJ1-2, with D perhaps matching TRBD1 (6 bases). Germline CDR1 MDHEN, CDR2 SYDVKM. The V gene lost 4 bases and the J gene lost 0 bases, with 18 bases spanning the gap. This CDR3 has 17 amino acids. The CDR3 loop reads CASSSTSRGRPNYGYTF. The CDR3 DNA sequence: TGTGCCAGCAGTTCCACCTCCAGGGGCAGGCCTAACTATGGCTACACCTTC.

The chain is built from TRBV2 and TRBJ2-6; D is ambiguous. Germline V gene sequence: CDR1 SNHLY, CDR2 FYNNEI. Deletions cut 8 bases from V and 1 base from J, with 9 bases between. CDR3 length: 14 amino acids. This CDR3 is CASRVESGANVLTF. The CDR3 DNA reads as TGTGCCAGCCGAGTGGAGTCTGGGGCCAACGTCCTGACTTTC. Full variable domain (outside the CDR3, taken from reference TRBV2 and TRBJ2-6): EPEVTQTPSHQVTQMGQEVILRCVPISNHLYFYWYRQILGQKVEFLVSFYNNEISEKSEIFDDQFSVERPDGSNFTLKIRSTKLEDSAMYFCASRVESGANVLTFGAGSRLTVL.